The clone carrying this T cell receptor beta chain was picked up one time. The target antigen is unknown. The table came from immunoSEQ multiplex PCR; TCRdb's copy has only in-frame clones and leaves some out. The table shows more than 75,000 clones, with approximately 93% occurring only once. These data belong to a study of Tregs in tolerant kidney transplant recipients. The V segment lost 4 bases and the J segment 5 bases; nucleotides outside the gene matches: 5. The germline V gene encodes CDR1 SQVTM and CDR2 ANQGSEA. This CDR3 spans 13 amino acids. Points from the study as a whole: Biological reproducibility was not directly addressed, but technical replication error appeared minimal. Antigen-driven expansion was suggested because donor-specific Tregs expanded more than all Tregs in tolerant patients. The most relevant donor-specific Treg TCRbeta repertoire apparently came from expansion with activated donor B cells.

Unstimulated Tregs (CD4+CD25+CD127-) and CD4+CD25- non-Tregs were sorted from PBMCs. Source: CD4+ T cells from blood, taken before the transplant. This chain links TRBV29-1 with TRBJ2-5; 9 bases agree with TRBD1. The clonotype comes from a human donor who received a combined kidney and bone marrow transplant. DNA of the CDR3: TGCAGCGTTGGGACAGGGGATGGGGAGACCCAGTACTTC. Its translation: CSVGTGDGETQYF.